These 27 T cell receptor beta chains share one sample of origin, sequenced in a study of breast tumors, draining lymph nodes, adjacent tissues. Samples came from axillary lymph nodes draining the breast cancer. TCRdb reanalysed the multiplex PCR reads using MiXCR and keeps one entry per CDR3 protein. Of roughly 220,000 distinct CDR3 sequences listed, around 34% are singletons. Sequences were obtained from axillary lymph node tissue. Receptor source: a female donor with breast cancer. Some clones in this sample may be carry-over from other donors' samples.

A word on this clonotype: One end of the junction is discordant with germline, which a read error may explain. This CDR3 is CASSLTGGTEAFF. CDR3 coding DNA: TGTGCCAGCAGCTTAACAGGGGGCACTGAAGCTTTCTTT. This chain uses TRBV5-1 with TRBJ1-1; 8 bases are a match to TRBD1. Germline CDR1 SGHRS, CDR2 YFSETQ. The CDR3 extends over 13 amino acids.

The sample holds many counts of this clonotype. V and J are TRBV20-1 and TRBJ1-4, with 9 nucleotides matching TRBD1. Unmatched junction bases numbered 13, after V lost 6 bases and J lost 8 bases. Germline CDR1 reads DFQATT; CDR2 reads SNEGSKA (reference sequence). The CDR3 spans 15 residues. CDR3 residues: CSARKQGARGEKLFF. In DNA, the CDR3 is TGCAGTGCCAGAAAACAGGGGGCGCGGGGAGAAAAACTGTTTTTT.

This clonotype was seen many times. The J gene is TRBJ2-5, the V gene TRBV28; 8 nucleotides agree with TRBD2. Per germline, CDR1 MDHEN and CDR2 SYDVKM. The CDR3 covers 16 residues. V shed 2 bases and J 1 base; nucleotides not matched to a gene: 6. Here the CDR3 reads CASSLEGLAGQETQYF. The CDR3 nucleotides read TGTGCCAGCAGTTTAGAGGGGCTAGCGGGCCAAGAGACCCAGTACTTC.

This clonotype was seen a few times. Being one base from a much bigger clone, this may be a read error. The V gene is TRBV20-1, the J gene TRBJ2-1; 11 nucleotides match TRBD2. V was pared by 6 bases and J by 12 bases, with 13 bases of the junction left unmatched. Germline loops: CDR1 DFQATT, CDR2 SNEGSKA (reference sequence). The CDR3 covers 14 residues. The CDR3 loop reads CSAILAGGTPGQFF. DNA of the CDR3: TGCAGTGCCATCCTAGCGGGAGGAACCCCGGGGCAGTTCTTC.

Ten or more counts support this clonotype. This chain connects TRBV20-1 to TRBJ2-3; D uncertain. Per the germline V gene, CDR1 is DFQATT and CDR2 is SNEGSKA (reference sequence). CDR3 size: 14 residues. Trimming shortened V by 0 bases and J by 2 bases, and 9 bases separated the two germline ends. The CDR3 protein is CSARDQYPTDTQYF. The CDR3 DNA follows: TGCAGTGCTAGAGATCAGTATCCCACAGATACGCAGTATTTT.

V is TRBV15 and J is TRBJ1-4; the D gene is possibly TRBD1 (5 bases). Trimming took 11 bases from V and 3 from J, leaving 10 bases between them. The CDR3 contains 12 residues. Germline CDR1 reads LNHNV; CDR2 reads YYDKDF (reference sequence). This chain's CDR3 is CAPGSANEKLFF. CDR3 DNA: TGTGCCCCAGGGTCAGCTAATGAAAAACTGTTTTTT. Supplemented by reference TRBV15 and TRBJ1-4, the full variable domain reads DAMVIQNPRYQVTQFGKPVTLSCSQTLNHNVMYWYQQKSSQAPKLLFHYYDKDFNNEADTPDNFQSRRPNTSFCFLDIRSPGLGDTAMYLCAPGSANEKLFFGSGTQLSVL.

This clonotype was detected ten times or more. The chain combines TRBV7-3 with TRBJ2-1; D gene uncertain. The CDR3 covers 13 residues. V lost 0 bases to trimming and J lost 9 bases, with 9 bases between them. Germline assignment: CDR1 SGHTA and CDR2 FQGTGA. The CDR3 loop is CASSLTVDAEQFF. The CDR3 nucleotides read TGTGCCAGCAGCTTAACGGTGGACGCTGAGCAGTTCTTC. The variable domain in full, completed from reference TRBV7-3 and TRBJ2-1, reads GAGVSQTPSNKVTEKGKYVELRCDPISGHTALYWYRQSLGQGPEFLIYFQGTGAADDSGLPNDRFFAVRPEGSVSTLKIQRTERGDSAVYLCASSLTVDAEQFFGPGTRLTVL.

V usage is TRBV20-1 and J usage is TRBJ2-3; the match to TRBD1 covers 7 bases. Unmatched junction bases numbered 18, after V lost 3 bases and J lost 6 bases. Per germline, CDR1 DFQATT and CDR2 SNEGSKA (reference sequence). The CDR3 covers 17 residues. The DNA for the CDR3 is TGCAGTGCTAGGTCCCAGGGGGAACACCGGGGAGCTGATACGCAGTATTTT. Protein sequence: CSARSQGEHRGADTQYF.

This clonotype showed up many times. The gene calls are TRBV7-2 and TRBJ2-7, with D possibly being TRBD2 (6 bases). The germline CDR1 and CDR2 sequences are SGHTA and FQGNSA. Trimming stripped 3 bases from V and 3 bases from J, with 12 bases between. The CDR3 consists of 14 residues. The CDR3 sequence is CASSLTKGGYEQYF. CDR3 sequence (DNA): TGTGCCAGCAGCTTGACCAAGGGAGGCTACGAGCAGTACTTC.

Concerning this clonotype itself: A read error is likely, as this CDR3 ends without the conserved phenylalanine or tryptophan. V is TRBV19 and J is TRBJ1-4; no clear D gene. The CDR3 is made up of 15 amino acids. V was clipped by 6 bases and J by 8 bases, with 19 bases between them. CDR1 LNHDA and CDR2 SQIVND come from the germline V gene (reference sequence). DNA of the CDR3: TGTGCCAGTAGCATCGCGGTCGGGTCCAGCGAAAAACTGTTTCTT. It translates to CASSIAVGSSEKLFL.

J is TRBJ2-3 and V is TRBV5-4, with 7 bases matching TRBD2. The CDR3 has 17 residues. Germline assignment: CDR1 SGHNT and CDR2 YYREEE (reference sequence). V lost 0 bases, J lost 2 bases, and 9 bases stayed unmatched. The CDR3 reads CASSLDRSGLITDTQYF. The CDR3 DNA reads TGTGCCAGCAGCTTGGACCGTTCGGGACTAATCACAGATACGCAGTATTTT. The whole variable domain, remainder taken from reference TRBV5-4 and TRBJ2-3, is ETGVTQSPTHLIKTRGQQVTLRCSSQSGHNTVSWYQQALGQGPQFIFQYYREEENGRGNFPPRFSGLQFPNYSSELNVNALELDDSALYLCASSLDRSGLITDTQYFGPGTRLTVL.

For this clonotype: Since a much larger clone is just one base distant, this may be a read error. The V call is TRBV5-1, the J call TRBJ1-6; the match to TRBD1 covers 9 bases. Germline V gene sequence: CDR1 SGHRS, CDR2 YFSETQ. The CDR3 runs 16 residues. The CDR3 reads CASSLGGTGINSSLHF. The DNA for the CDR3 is TGCGCCAGCAGCTTGGGGGGGACAGGGATTAATTCATCCCTCCACTTT.

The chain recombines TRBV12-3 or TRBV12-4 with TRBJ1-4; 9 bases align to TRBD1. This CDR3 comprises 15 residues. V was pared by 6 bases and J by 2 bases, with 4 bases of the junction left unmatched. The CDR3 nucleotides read TGTGCCAGCAGAGGGGGGACAGGGACTAATGAAAAACTGTTTTTT. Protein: CASRGGTGTNEKLFF.

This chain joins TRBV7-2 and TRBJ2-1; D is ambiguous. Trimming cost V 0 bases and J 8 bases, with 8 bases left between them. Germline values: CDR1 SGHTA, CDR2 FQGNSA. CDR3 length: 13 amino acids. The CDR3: CASSLASGYEQFF. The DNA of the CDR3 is TGTGCCAGCAGCTTAGCCTCGGGTTATGAGCAGTTCTTC.

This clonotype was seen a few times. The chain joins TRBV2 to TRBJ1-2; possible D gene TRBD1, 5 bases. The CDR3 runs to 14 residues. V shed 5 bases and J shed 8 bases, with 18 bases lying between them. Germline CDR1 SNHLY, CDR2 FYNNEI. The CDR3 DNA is TGTGCCAGCAGTTTCGACAGCGCCCTAGGAGGCTACACCTTC. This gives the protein CASSFDSALGGYTF.

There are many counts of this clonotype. The CDR3 sequence is CATSDPTTGTTGELFF. Written as DNA, the CDR3 is TGTGCCACCAGTGATCCGACCACAGGGACCACCGGGGAGCTGTTTTTT. The chain employs TRBV24-1 and TRBJ2-2, with D maybe TRBD1 (6 bases). Germline values: CDR1 KGHDR, CDR2 SFDVKD. V lost 3 bases and J 4 bases, leaving 14 bases between the germline ends. The CDR3 consists of 16 residues.

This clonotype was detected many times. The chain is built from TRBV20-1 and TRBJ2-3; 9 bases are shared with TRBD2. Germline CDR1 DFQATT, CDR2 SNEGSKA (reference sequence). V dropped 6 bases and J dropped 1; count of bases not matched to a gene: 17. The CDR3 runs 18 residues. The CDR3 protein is CSASSGTSTIRGTDTQYF. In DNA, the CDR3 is TGCAGTGCATCATCCGGGACTAGCACCATTAGGGGCACAGATACGCAGTATTTT.

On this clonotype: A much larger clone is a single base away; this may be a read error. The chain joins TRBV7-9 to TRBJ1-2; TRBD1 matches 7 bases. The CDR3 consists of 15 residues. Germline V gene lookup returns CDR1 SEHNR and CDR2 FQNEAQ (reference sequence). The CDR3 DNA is TGTGCCAGCAGCTTAGATCCCGACAGGGAAGATGGCTACCCCTTC. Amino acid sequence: CASSLDPDREDGYPF.

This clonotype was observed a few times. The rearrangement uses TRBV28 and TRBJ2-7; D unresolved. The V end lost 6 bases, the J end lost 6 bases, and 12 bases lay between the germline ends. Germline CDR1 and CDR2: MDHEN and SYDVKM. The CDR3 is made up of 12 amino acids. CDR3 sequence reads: CASRSSLVEQYF. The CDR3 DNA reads TGTGCCAGCAGGTCTTCTTTGGTCGAGCAGTACTTC.

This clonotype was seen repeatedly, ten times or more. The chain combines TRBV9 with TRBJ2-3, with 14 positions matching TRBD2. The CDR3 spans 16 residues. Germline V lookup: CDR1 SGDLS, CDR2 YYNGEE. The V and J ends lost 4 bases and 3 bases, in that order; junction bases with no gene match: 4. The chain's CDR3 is CASSHRTSGRTDTQYF. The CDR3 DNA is TGTGCCAGCAGCCACCGGACTAGCGGGAGGACAGATACGCAGTATTTT.

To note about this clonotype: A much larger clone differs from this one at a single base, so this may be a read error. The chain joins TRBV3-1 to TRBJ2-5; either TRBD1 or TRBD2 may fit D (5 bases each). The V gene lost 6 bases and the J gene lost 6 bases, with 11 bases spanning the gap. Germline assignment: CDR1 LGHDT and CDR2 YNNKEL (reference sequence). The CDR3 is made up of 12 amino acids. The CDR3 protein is CASSWDVQTQYF. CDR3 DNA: TGTGCCAGCAGTTGGGACGTGCAGACCCAGTACTTC.

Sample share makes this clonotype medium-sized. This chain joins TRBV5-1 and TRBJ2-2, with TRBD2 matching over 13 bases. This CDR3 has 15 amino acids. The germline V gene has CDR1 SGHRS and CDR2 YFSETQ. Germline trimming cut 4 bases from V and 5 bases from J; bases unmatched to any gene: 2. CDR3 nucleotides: TGCGCCAGCAGCCTGGGACTAGCGGGAACCGGGGAGCTGTTTTTT. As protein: CASSLGLAGTGELFF.

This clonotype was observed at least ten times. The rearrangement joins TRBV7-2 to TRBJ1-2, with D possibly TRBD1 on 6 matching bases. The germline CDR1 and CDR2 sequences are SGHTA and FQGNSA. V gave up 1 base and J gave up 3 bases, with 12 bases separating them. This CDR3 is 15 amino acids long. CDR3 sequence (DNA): TGTGCCAGCAGCTTAGGGTCAGGACAGCACTATGGCTACACCTTC. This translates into CASSLGSGQHYGYTF.

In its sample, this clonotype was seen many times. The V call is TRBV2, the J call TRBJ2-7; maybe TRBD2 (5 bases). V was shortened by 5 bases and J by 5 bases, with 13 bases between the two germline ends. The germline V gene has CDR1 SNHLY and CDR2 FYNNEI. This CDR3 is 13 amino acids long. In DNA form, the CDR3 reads TGTGCCAGCAGTTTCTCGGTGACTAACGAGCAGTACTTC. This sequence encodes CASSFSVTNEQYF.

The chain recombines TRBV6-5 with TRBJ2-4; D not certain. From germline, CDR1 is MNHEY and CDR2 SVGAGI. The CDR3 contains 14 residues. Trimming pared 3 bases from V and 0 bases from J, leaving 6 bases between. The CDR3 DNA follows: TGTGCCAGCAGTTATTCTCTAGCCAAAAACATTCAGTACTTC. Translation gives CASSYSLAKNIQYF.

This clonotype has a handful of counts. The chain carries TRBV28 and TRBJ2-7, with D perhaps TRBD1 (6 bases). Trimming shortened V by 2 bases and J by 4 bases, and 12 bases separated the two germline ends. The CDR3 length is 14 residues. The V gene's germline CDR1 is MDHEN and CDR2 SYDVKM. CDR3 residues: CASSLGQLNYEQYF. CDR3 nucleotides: TGTGCCAGCAGTTTAGGACAGTTAAATTACGAGCAGTACTTC.

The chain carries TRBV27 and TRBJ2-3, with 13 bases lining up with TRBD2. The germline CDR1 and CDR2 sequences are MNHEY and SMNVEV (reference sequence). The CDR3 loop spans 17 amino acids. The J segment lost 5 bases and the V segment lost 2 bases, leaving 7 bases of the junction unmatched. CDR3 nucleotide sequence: TGTGCCAGCAGTTTACAAAGACTAGCGGGAGGCTTAGATACGCAGTATTTT. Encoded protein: CASSLQRLAGGLDTQYF.